This section outlines one T cell receptor (beta chain) sequence together with its context. Its antigen is unidentified. This specimen includes other DNA sequences encoding the same CDR3. The CDR3 is made up of 14 amino acids. Germline V lookup: CDR1 SNHLY, CDR2 FYNNEI. V dropped 5 bases and J dropped 2 bases, with 9 bases sitting between them. The entry originates in a study of T cell responses to AZD1222 COVID-19 vaccine. Study-level findings and limits: After two AZD1222 doses, spike-specific TCR breadth and depth rose versus day 0. Repertoires were obtained only post-peak T cell response.

Pooled together were second doses at about 4 or about 12 weeks. The table came from immunoSEQ multiplex PCR; TCRdb's copy has only in-frame clones and leaves some out. The sample lists some 66,000 clones, 89% occurring once. J is TRBJ2-2 and V is TRBV2; no definite D call. This clonotype was obtained from an adult who received the AZD1222 COVID-19 vaccine. The sequencing used peripheral blood, collected 28 days after the second AZD1222 dose. For the CDR3, the DNA is TGTGCCAGCAGTCTCCTACCCAACACCGGGGAGCTGTTTTTT. It specifies CASSLLPNTGELFF.